This TCR beta chain was retrieved from a study of blood T cell repertoires in COVID-19. Repertoires were generated with immunoSEQ multiplex PCR, while TCRdb's copy carries only in-frame clones and drops some. The profile covers 490,000 or so clones, with roughly nine tenths appearing a single time and 6.5% to 8.5% taken by the ten largest. V lost 5 bases to trimming and J lost 3 bases; unmatched junction nucleotides: 5. Germline CDR1 MNHEY, CDR2 SVGAGI. CDR3 size: 15 residues. This rearrangement joins TRBV6-5 to TRBJ1-3, with 9 bases lining up with TRBD1. Material: PBMCs or T cells enriched from blood (not recorded which). The TCR was taken from a woman in her sixties or seventies who had recovered from COVID-19. CDR3 DNA sequence: TGTGCCAGCAGTAAGGGACAGGGTGGTGGAAACACCATATATTTT. Translated, it gives CASSKGQGGGNTIYF.